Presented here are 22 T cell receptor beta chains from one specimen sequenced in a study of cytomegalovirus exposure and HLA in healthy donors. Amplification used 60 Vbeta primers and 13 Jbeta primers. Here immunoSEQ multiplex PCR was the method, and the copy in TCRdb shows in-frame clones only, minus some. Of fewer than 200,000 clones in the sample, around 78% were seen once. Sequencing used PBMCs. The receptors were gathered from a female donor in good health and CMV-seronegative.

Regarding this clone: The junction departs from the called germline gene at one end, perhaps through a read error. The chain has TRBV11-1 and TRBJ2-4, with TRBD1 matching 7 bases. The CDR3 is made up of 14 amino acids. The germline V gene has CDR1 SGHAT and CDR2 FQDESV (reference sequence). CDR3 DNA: TGTGCCAGCAGTAAACAGGGGAACAAAAACAGTCAGTACTTC. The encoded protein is CASSKQGNKNSQYF.

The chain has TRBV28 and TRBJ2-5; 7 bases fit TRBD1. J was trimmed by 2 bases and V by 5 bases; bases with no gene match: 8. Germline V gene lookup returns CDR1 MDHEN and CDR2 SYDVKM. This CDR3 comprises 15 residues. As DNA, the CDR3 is TGTGCCAGCAGTCCACCGGGACAGAGGCAAGAGACCCAGTACTTC. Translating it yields CASSPPGQRQETQYF.

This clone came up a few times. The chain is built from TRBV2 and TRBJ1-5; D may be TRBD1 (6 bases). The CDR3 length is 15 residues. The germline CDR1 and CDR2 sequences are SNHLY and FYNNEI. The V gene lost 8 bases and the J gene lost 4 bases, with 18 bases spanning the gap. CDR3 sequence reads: CASGRGDRTNQPQHF. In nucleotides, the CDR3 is TGTGCCAGCGGCAGGGGTGACAGAACAAATCAGCCCCAGCATTTT.

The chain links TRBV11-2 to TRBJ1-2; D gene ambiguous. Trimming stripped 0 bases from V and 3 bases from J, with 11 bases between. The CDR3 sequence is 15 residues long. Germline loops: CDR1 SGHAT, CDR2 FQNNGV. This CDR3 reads CASSLDRGSDYGYTF. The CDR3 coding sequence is TGTGCCAGCAGCTTAGATCGAGGGAGCGACTATGGCTACACCTTC.

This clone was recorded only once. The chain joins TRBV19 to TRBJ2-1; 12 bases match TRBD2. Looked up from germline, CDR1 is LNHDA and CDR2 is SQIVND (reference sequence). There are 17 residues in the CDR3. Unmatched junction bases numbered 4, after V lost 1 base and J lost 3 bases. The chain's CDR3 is CASSIGTSGRFYNEQFF. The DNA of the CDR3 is TGTGCCAGTAGTATAGGCACTAGCGGGAGGTTCTACAATGAGCAGTTCTTC. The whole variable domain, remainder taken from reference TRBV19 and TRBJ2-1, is DGGITQSPKYLFRKEGQNVTLSCEQNLNHDAMYWYRQDPGQGLRLIYYSQIVNDFQKGDIAEGYSVSREKKESFPLTVTSAQKNPTAFYLCASSIGTSGRFYNEQFFGPGTRLTVL.

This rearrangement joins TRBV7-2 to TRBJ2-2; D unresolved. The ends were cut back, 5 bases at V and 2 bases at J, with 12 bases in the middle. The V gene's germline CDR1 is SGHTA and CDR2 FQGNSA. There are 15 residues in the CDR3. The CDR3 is CASSALRSNTGELFF. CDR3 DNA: TGTGCCAGCAGCGCCCTGAGGTCAAACACCGGGGAGCTGTTTTTT.

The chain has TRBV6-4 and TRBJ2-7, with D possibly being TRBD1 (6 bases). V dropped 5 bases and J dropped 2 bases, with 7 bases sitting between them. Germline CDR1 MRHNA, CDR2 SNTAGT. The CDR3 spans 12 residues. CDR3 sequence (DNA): TGTGCCAGCAGTAACAGGGCCTACGAGCAGTACTTC. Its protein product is CASSNRAYEQYF.

This chain's CDR3 is CSARGTEVSTF. The CDR3 DNA reads TGCAGTGCTAGAGGGACAGAGGTTTCCACCTTC. This chain uses TRBV20-1 with TRBJ1-2, with D maybe TRBD1 (6 bases). Germline CDR1 DFQATT, CDR2 SNEGSKA (reference sequence). The V end was cut by 1 base, the J end by 13 bases, with 13 bases between. This CDR3 spans 11 amino acids.

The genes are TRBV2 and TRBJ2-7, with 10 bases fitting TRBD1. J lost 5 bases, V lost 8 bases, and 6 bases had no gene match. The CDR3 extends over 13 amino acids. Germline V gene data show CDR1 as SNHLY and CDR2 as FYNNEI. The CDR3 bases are TGTGCCAGCCGCGGGACAGGGGCCGACGAGCAGTACTTC. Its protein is CASRGTGADEQYF.

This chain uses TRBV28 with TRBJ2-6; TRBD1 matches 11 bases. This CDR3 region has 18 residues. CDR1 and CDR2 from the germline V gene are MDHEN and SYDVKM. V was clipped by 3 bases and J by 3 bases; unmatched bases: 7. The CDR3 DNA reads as TGTGCCAGCAGTTTGTCCGGACAGGGGGCGGTTGGGGCCAACGTCCTGACTTTC. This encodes CASSLSGQGAVGANVLTF.

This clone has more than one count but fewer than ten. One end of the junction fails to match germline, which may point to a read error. DNA of the CDR3: TGTGCCAGTAGGGGACTAGGAGACAAAAACAGTCAGTACTTC. It specifies CASRGLGDKNSQYF. This sequence joins TRBV19 and TRBJ2-4, with 8 bases matching TRBD2. Per germline, CDR1 LNHDA and CDR2 SQIVND (reference sequence). The CDR3 covers 14 residues.

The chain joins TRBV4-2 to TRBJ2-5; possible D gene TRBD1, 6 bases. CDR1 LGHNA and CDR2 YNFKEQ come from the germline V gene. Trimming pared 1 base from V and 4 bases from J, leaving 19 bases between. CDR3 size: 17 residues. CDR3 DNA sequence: TGTGCCAGCAGCCAAGGGGGCCGTGAGGGGGTGGCAGAGACCCAGTACTTC. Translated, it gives CASSQGGREGVAETQYF.

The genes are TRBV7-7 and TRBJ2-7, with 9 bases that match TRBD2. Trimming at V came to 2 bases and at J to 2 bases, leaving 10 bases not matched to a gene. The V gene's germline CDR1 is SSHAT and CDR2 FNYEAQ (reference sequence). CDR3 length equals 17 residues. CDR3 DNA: TGTGCCAGCAGCTTAAATCCAGCGGGAGGCTATCCCTACGAGCAGTACTTC. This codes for CASSLNPAGGYPYEQYF.

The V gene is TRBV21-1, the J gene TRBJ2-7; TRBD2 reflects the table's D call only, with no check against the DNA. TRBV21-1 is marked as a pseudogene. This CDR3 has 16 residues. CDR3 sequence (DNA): TGTGCCAGCATCGAAGGACTAGCGGGAGTGAGTTACGAGCAGTACTTC. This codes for CASIEGLAGVSYEQYF.

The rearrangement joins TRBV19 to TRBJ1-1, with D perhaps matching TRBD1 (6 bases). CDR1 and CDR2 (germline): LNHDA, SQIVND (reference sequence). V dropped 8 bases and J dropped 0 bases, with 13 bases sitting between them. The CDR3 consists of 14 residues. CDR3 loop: CASLQGDLNTEAFF. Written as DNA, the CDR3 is TGTGCCAGTCTACAGGGAGATTTGAACACTGAAGCTTTCTTT.

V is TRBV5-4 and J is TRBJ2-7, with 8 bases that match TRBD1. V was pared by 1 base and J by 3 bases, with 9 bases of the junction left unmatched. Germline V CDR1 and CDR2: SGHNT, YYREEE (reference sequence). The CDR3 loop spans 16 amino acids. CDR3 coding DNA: TGTGCCAGCAGCTTGTTGGTGCAGGGGGCAGACTACGAGCAGTACTTC. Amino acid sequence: CASSLLVQGADYEQYF.

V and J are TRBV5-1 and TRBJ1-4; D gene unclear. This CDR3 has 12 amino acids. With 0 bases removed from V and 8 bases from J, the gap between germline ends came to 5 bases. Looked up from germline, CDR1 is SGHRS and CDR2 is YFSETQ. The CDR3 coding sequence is TGCGCCAGCAGCTTGGCTGGCGAAAAACTGTTTTTT. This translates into CASSLAGEKLFF. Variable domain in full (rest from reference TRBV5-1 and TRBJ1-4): KAGVTQTPRYLIKTRGQQVTLSCSPISGHRSVSWYQQTPGQGLQFLFEYFSETQRNKGNFPGRFSGRQFSNSRSEMNVSTLELGDSALYLCASSLAGEKLFFGSGTQLSVL.

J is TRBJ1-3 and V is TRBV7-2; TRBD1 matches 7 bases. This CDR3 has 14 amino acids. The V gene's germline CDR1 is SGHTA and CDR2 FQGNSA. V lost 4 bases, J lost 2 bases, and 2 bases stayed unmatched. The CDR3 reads CASSSDRPGNTIYF. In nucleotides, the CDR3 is TGTGCCAGCAGCTCGGACAGGCCTGGAAACACCATATATTTT.

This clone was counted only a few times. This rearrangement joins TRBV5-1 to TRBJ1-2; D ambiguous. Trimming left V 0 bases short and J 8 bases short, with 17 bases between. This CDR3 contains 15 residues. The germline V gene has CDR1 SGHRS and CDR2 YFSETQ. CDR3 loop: CASSLDARSSGGYTF. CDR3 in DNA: TGCGCCAGCAGCTTGGACGCCAGATCTTCAGGAGGCTACACCTTC.

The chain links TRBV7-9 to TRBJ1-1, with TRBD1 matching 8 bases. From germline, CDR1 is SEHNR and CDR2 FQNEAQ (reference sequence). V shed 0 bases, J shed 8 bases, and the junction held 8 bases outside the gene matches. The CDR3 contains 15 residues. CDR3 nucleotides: TGTGCCAGCAGCTTAGCATGGCAGGGGGCAAAGGAAGCTTTCTTT. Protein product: CASSLAWQGAKEAFF.

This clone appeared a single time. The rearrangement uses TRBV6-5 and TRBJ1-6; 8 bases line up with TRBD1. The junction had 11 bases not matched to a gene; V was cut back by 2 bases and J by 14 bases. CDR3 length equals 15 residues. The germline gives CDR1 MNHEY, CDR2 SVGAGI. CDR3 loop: CASSYAPRGLSTLHF. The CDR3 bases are TGTGCCAGCAGTTACGCCCCCAGGGGGCTGTCCACCCTCCACTTT.

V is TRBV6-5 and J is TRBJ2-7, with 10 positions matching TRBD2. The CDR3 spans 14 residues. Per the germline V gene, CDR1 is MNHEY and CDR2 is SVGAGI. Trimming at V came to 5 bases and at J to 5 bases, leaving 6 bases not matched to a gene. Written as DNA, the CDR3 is TGTGCCAGCAGTCGCTCGGGACTAGCGAACGAGCAGTACTTC. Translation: CASSRSGLANEQYF.